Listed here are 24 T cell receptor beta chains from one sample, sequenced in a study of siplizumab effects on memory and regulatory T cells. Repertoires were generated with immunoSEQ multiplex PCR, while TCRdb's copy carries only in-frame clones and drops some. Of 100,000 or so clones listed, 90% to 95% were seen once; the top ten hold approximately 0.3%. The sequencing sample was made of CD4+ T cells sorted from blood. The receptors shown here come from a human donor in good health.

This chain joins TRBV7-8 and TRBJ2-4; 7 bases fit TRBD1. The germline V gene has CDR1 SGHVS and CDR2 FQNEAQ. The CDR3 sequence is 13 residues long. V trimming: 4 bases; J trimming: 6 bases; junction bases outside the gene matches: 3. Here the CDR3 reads CASSSGQSNIQYF. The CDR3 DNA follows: TGTGCCAGCAGCTCGGGACAGTCAAACATTCAGTACTTC. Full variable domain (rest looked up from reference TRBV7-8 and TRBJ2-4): GAGVSQSPRYKVAKRGQDVALRCDPISGHVSLFWYQQALGQGPEFLTYFQNEAQLDKSGLPSDRFFAERPEGSVSTLKIQRTQQEDSAVYLCASSSGQSNIQYFGAGTRLSVL.

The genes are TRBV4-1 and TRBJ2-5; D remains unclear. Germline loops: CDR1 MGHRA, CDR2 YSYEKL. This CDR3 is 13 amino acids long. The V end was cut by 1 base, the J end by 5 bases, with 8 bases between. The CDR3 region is CASSQALSETQYF. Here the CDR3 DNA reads TGCGCCAGCAGCCAAGCGTTGTCGGAGACCCAGTACTTC.

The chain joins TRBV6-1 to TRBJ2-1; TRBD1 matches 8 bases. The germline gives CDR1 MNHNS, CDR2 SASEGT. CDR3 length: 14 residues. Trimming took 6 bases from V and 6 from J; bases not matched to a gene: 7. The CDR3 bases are TGTGCCAGCAGGCTCGACAGGGGCTTCAATGAGCAGTTCTTC. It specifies CASRLDRGFNEQFF.

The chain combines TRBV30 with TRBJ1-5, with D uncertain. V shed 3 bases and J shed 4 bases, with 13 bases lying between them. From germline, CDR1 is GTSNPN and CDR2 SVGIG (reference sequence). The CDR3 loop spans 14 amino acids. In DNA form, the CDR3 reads TGTGCCTGGAGCGCCGGGTCCGGTAATCAGCCCCAGCATTTT. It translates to CAWSAGSGNQPQHF.

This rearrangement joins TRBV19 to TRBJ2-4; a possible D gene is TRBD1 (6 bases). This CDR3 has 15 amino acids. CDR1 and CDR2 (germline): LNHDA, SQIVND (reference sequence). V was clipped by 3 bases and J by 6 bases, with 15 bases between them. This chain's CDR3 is CASSMETGLGNIQYF. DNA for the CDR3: TGTGCCAGTAGTATGGAAACAGGGTTGGGAAACATTCAGTACTTC. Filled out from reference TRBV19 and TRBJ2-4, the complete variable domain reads DGGITQSPKYLFRKEGQNVTLSCEQNLNHDAMYWYRQDPGQGLRLIYYSQIVNDFQKGDIAEGYSVSREKKESFPLTVTSAQKNPTAFYLCASSMETGLGNIQYFGAGTRLSVL.

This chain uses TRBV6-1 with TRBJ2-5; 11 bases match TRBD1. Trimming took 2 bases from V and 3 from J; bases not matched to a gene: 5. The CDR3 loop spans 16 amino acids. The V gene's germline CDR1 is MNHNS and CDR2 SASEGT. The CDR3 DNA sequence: TGTGCCAGCAGTGAACCGGGACAGGGGGGGGAAGAGACCCAGTACTTC. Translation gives CASSEPGQGGEETQYF.

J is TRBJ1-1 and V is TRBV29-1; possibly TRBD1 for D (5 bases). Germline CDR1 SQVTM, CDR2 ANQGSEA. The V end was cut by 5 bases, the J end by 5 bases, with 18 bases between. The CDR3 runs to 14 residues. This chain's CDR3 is CSVLPGRSGTEAFF. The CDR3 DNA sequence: TGCAGCGTTTTACCAGGGAGAAGTGGGACTGAAGCTTTCTTT.

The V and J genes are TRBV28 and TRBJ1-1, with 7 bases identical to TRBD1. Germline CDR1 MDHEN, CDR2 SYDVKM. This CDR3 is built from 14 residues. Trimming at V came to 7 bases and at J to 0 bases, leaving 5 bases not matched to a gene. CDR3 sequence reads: CASKPGQLNTEAFF. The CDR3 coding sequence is TGTGCCAGCAAACCGGGACAGTTGAACACTGAAGCTTTCTTT.

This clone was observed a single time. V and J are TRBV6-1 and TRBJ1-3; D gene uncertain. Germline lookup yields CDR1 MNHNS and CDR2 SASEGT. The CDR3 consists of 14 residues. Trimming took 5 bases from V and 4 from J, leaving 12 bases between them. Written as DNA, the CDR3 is TGTGCCAGCAGTTTCGAAACGGGAGGAAACACCATATATTTT. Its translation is CASSFETGGNTIYF.

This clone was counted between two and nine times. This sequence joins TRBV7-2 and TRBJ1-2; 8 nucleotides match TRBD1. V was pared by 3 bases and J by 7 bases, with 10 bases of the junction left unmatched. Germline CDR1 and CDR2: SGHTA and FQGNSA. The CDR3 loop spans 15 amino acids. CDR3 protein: CASSFRTGGIPGYTF. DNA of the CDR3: TGTGCCAGCAGCTTTAGAACAGGGGGAATCCCTGGCTACACCTTC.

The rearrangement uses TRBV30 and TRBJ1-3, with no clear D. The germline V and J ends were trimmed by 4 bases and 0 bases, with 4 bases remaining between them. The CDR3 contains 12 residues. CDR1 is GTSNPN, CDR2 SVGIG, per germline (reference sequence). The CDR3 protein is CAWTVSGNTIYF. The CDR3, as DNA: TGTGCCTGGACTGTCTCTGGAAACACCATATATTTT.

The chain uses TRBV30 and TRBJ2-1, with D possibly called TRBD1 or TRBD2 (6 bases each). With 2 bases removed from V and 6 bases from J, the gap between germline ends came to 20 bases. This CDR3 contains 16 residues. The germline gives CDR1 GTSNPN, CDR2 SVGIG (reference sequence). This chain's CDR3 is CAWSSPSGARSNEQFF. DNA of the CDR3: TGTGCCTGGAGTTCCCCCTCGGGGGCCAGGTCCAATGAGCAGTTCTTC.

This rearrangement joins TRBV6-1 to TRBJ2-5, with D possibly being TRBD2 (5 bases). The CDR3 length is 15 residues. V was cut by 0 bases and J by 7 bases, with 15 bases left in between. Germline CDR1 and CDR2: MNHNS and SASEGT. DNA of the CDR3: TGTGCCAGCAGTGAAGCACCATCTCGTGGAGGGACCCAGTACTTC. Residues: CASSEAPSRGGTQYF.

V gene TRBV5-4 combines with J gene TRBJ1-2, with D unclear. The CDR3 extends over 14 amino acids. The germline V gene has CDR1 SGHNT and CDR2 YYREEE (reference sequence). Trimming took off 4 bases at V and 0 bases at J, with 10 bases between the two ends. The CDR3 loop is CASSPPSSNYGYTF. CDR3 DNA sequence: TGTGCCAGCAGCCCCCCGAGCTCTAACTATGGCTACACCTTC.

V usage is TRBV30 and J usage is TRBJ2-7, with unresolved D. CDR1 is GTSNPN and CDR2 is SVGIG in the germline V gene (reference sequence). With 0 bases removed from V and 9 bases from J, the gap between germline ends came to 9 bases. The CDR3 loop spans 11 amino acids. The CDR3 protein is CAWSVYRAQYF. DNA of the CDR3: TGTGCCTGGAGTGTATACCGGGCGCAGTACTTC.

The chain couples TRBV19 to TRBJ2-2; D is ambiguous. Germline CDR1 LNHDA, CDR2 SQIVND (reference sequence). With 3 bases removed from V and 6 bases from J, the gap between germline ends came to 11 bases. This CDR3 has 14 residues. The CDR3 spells CASSIWGSPGELFF. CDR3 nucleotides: TGTGCCAGTAGTATCTGGGGTTCCCCCGGGGAGCTGTTTTTT.

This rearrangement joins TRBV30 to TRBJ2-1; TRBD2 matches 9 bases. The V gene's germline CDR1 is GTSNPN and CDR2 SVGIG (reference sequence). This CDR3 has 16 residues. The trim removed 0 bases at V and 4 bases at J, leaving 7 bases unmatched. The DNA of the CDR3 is TGTGCCTGGAGTGTATCCCGGACTAGCGCATACAATGAGCAGTTCTTC. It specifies CAWSVSRTSAYNEQFF.

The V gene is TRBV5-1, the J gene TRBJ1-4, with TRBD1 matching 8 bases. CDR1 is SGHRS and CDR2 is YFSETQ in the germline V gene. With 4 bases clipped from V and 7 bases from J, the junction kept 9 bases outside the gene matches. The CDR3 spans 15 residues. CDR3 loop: CASSPGAGGFEKLFF. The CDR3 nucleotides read TGCGCCAGCAGCCCGGGGGCAGGGGGCTTTGAAAAACTGTTTTTT.

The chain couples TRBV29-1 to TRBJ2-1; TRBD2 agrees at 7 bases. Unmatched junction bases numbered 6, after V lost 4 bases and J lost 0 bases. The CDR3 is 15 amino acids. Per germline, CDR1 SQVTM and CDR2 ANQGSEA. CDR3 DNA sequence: TGCAGCGTTGTTCCGGGACTAAGCTCCTACAATGAGCAGTTCTTC. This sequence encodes CSVVPGLSSYNEQFF.

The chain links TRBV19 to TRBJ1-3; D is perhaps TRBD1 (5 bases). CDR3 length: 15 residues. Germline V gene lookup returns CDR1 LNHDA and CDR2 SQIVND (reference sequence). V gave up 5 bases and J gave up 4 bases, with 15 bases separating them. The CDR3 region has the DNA TGTGCCAGTAGTGATACTACAGGATCGGGAAACACCATATATTTT. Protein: CASSDTTGSGNTIYF.

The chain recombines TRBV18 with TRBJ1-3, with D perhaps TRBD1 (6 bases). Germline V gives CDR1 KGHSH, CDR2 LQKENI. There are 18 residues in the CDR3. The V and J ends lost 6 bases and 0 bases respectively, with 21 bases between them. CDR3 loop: CASSPSGRGATSGNTIYF. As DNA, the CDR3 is TGTGCCAGCTCCCCCTCGGGTCGGGGGGCAACCTCTGGAAACACCATATATTTT.

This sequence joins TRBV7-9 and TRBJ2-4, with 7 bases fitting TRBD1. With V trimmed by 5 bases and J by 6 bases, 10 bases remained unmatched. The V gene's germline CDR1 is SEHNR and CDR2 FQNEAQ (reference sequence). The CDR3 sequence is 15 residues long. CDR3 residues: CASSQRDSPGNIQYF. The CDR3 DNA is TGTGCCAGCAGCCAAAGGGACAGCCCGGGAAACATTCAGTACTTC.

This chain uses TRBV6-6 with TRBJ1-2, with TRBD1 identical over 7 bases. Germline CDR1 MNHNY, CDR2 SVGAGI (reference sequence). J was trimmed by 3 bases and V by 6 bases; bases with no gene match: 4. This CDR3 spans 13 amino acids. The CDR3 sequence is CASSTDRDYGYTF. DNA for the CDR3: TGTGCCAGCAGCACCGACAGGGACTATGGCTACACCTTC.

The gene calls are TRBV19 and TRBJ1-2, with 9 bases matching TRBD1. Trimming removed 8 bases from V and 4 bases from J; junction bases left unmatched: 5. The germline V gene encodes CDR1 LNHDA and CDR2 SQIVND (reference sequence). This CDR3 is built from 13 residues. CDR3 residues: CASSTGGGYGYTF. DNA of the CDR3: TGTGCCAGTTCGACAGGGGGTGGCTATGGCTACACCTTC.